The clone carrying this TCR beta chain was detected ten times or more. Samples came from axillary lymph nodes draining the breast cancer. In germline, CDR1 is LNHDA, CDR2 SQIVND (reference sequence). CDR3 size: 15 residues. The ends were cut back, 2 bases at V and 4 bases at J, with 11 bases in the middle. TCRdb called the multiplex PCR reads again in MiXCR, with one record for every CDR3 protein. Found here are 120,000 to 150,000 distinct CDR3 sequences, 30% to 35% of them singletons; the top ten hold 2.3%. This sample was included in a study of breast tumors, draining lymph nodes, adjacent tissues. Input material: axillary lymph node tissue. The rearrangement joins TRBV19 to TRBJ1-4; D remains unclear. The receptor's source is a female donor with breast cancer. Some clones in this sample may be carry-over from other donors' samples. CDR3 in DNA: TGTGCCAGTAGTATATCCGCGGTCAGTAATGAAAAACTGTTTTTT. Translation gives CASSISAVSNEKLFF.